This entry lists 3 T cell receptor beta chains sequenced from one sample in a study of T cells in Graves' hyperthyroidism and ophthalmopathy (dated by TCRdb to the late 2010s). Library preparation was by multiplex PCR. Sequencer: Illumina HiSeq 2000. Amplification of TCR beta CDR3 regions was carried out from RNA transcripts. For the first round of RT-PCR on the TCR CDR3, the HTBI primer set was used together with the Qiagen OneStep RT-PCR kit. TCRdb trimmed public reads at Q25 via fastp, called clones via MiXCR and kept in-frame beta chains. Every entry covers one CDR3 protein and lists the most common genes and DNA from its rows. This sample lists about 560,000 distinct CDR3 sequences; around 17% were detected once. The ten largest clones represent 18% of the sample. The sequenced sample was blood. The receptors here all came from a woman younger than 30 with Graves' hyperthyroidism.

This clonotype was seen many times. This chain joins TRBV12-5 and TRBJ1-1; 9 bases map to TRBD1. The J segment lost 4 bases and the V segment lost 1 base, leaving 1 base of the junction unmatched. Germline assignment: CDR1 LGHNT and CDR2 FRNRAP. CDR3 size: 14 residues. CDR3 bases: TGTGCTAGTGGTTTGGACAGGGGGCCCACTGAAGCTTTCTTT. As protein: CASGLDRGPTEAFF. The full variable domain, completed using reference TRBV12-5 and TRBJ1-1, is DARVTQTPRHKVTEMGQEVTMRCQPILGHNTVFWYRQTMMQGLELLAYFRNRAPLDDSGMPKDRFSAEMPDATLATLKIQPSEPRDSAVYFCASGLDRGPTEAFFGQGTRLTVV.

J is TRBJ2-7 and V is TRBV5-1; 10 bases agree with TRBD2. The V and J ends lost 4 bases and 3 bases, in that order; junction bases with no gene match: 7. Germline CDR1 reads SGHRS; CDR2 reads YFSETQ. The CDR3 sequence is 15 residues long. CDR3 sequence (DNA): TGCGCCAGCAGCCCGGGACTAGCGAGCAACTACGAGCAGTACTTC. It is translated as CASSPGLASNYEQYF.

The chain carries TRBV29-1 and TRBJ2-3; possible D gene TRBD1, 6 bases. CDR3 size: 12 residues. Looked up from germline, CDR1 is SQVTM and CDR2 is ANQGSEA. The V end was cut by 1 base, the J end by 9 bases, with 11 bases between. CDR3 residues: CSVEVTGRTQYF. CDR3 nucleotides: TGCAGCGTTGAAGTTACAGGGAGAACGCAGTATTTT.